This section outlines one T cell receptor beta chain sequence together with its context. A junction boundary mismatches the germline segment, possibly from a read error. Profiling relied on immunoSEQ multiplex PCR, and the TCRdb table lists in-frame clones only, not all of them. The table shows about 400,000 clones, with 83% occurring only once. The sample is drawn from a study of Ad26.COV2.S vaccination and SARS-CoV-2 variants. Study in general: Donor got 5x10^10 or 1x10^11 viral particles of Ad26.COV2.S.

The treatment denotes: around 19 received Ad26.COV2.S at low or high dose, single or two shots; roughly five received placebo; per-sample allocation not given. All samples were drawn on day 63, counting from the first vaccine or placebo injection. CDR3 length: 14 amino acids. Germline CDR1 and CDR2: SGHTA and FQGNSA. V is TRBV7-2 and J is TRBJ2-7, with D unresolved. The sequence was collected from a person between 18 and 65 years old who received the Ad26.COV2.S COVID-19 vaccine or a placebo. Sample: peripheral blood, taken in a trial of Ad26.COV2.S vaccine versus placebo. The CDR3 bases are TGTGCCAGCAGCCCAGGACGGACCTCCGACGAGCAGTACTTC. Translating gives CASSPGRTSDEQYF.